What follows are 11 T cell receptor beta chains derived from one specimen sequenced in a study of cytomegalovirus exposure and HLA in healthy donors. Assay: immunoSEQ multiplex PCR; the TCRdb copy retains only in-frame clones and omits some. The repertoire includes 86,000 or so clones, about 96% of them detected once, and less than 2% sits in the top ten. The sequencing sample was made of PBMCs. Receptor source: a man younger than 35 in good health and CMV-seropositive.

A single count supports this clone. The J gene is TRBJ2-1, the V gene TRBV2, with D perhaps TRBD2 (5 bases). CDR3 length: 15 amino acids. The V end was cut by 8 bases, the J end by 8 bases, with 22 bases between. The V gene's germline CDR1 is SNHLY and CDR2 FYNNEI. The CDR3 spells CASHDPTNSSDEQFF. The CDR3 DNA reads TGTGCCAGCCACGATCCGACTAATAGTTCCGATGAGCAGTTCTTC.

The genes are TRBV28 and TRBJ1-5, with TRBD1 as a possible D gene (6 bases). The germline CDR1 and CDR2 sequences are MDHEN and SYDVKM. V dropped 2 bases and J dropped 7 bases, with 15 bases sitting between them. This CDR3 has 15 amino acids. Here the CDR3 DNA reads TGTGCCAGCAGTTTAGTCGGGGACATAAGGCAGCCCCAGCATTTT. It translates to CASSLVGDIRQPQHF.

The chain is built from TRBV11-2 and TRBJ1-1; no definite D call. CDR3 length: 14 residues. Germline V lookup: CDR1 SGHAT, CDR2 FQNNGV. Between the trimmed V and J ends, which lost 1 base and 1 base, there was a span of 7 bases. As DNA, the CDR3 is TGTGCCAGCAGCTTAGTTCTGGCGAACACTGAAGCTTTCTTT. Translated: CASSLVLANTEAFF.

The chain is built from TRBV4-1 and TRBJ1-1; D is ambiguous. The CDR3 is made up of 14 amino acids. V shed 1 base and J shed 7 bases, with 13 bases lying between them. The germline CDR1 and CDR2 sequences are MGHRA and YSYEKL. The CDR3 loop reads CASSQALSGREAFF. The DNA for the CDR3 is TGCGCCAGCAGCCAAGCCCTTAGCGGCCGTGAAGCTTTCTTT.

The V and J genes are TRBV19 and TRBJ2-1; 9 positions agree with TRBD2. With V trimmed by 3 bases and J by 3 bases, 6 bases remained unmatched. The CDR3 spans 16 residues. In germline, CDR1 is LNHDA, CDR2 SQIVND (reference sequence). CDR3 coding DNA: TGTGCCAGTAGTATCGCTAGCGGGACTTACTACAATGAGCAGTTCTTC. Its protein is CASSIASGTYYNEQFF.

The rearrangement uses TRBV29-1 and TRBJ2-1; TRBD2 aligns across 10 bases. V shed 5 bases and J 11 bases; nucleotides not matched to a gene: 9. The length of the CDR3 is 13 residues. Germline assignment: CDR1 SQVTM and CDR2 ANQGSEA. CDR3 residues: CSVTSTSGDKQFF. The CDR3, as DNA: TGCAGCGTTACGAGTACTAGCGGGGACAAGCAGTTCTTC.

The genes are TRBV11-2 and TRBJ2-7; a weak D match, TRBD2 (5 bases). The V gene's germline CDR1 is SGHAT and CDR2 FQNNGV. Trimming pared 1 base from V and 7 bases from J, leaving 17 bases between. This CDR3 is 15 amino acids long. CDR3 sequence reads: CASSLGSRGAHEQYF. CDR3 sequence (DNA): TGTGCCAGCAGCTTAGGGAGTCGGGGAGCTCATGAGCAGTACTTC.

The chain uses TRBV6-1 and TRBJ1-4; D may be TRBD1 (5 bases). CDR1 is MNHNS, CDR2 SASEGT, per germline. Trimming pared 6 bases from V and 3 bases from J, leaving 11 bases between. CDR3 length: 14 residues. Written as DNA, the CDR3 is TGTGCCAGCAGCCAGGGTGCGGCTAATGAAAAACTGTTTTTT. Its translation is CASSQGAANEKLFF.

The rearrangement uses TRBV4-1 and TRBJ2-5, with TRBD1 matching 8 bases. CDR3 length equals 16 residues. Germline-derived CDR1 and CDR2 are MGHRA and YSYEKL. Trimming removed 8 bases from V and 3 bases from J; junction bases left unmatched: 14. The CDR3 region has the DNA TGCGCCAGCGCCTGGACGACCGCAGGGGGCGAAGAGACCCAGTACTTC. Translation gives CASAWTTAGGEETQYF.

The V call is TRBV2, the J call TRBJ2-7; D gene unclear. Germline CDR1 reads SNHLY; CDR2 reads FYNNEI. This CDR3 is 12 amino acids long. Trimming took off 3 bases at V and 7 bases at J, with 10 bases between the two ends. This chain's CDR3 is CASSDPRYEQYF. For the CDR3, the DNA is TGTGCCAGCAGTGACCCCCGGTATGAGCAGTACTTC.

The chain links TRBV5-4 to TRBJ2-1; D unclear. This CDR3 has 11 amino acids. Trimming pared 2 bases from V and 5 bases from J, leaving 2 bases between. Germline-derived CDR1 and CDR2 are SGHNT and YYREEE (reference sequence). This CDR3 is CASSFNNEQFF. In DNA form, the CDR3 reads TGTGCCAGCAGCTTTAACAATGAGCAGTTCTTC.